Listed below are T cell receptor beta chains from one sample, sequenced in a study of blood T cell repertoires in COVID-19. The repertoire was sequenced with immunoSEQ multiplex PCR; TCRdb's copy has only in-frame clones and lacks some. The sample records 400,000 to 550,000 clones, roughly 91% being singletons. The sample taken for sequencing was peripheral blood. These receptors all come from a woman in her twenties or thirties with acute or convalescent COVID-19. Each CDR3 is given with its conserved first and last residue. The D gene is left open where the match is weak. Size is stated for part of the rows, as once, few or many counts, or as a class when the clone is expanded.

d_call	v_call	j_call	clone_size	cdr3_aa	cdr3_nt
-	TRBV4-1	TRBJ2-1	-	CASSYTGNEQFF	TGCGCCAGCAGCTACACAGGGAATGAGCAGTTCTTC
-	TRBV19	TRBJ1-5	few	CASRKGGNVRNQPQHF	TGTGCCAGTAGAAAAGGGGGAAATGTGCGCAATCAGCCCCAGCATTTT
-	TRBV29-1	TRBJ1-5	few	CSVGGGSEPQHF	TGCAGCGTTGGCGGGGGCTCCGAGCCCCAGCATTTT
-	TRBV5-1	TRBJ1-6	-	CASSSTTPTETYNSPLHF	TGCGCCAGCAGCAGCACGACGCCGACAGAGACTTATAATTCACCCCTCCACTTT
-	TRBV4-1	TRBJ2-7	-	CASSLSRGVSYEQYF	TGCGCCAGCAGCCTTTCCCGGGGTGTCTCCTACGAGCAGTACTTC
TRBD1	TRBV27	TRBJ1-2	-	CASSLSAGQGAGGYTF	TGTGCCAGCAGTTTATCGGCGGGACAGGGGGCGGGGGGCTACACCTTC
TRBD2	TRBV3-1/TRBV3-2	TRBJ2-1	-	CASSHGGGAHNEQFF	TGTGCCAGCAGCCACGGCGGGGGGGCCCACAATGAGCAGTTCTTC
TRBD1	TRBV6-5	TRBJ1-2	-	CATWTGGFGYTF	TGTGCCACCTGGACAGGGGGTTTTGGCTACACCTTC
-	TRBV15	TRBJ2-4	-	CATSSRGVMDIQYF	TGTGCCACCAGCAGCCGGGGAGTGATGGACATTCAGTACTTC
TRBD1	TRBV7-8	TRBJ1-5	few	CASSLSETGLFQPQHF	TGTGCCAGCAGCTTATCCGAGACAGGGCTTTTTCAGCCCCAGCATTTT
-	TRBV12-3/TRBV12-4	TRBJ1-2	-	CASSLVGDGYTF	TGTGCCAGCAGTTTAGTCGGGGATGGCTACACCTTC
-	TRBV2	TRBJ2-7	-	CASSRPGTFTYEQYF	TGTGCCAGCAGTCGTCCCGGGACTTTCACCTACGAGCAGTACTTC
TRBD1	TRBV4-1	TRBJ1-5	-	CASSLNPGQGASQPQHF	TGCGCCAGCAGCCTAAATCCGGGACAGGGGGCCAGTCAGCCCCAGCATTTT
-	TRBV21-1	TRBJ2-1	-	CASSTRGTGTGTLGGVEQFF	TGTGCCAGCAGCACCAGGGGTACCGGGACAGGGACCCTGGGGGGCGTTGAGCAGTTCTTC
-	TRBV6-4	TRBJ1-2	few	CASSRTMNYGYTF	TGTGCCAGCAGTAGGACAATGAACTATGGCTACACCTTC
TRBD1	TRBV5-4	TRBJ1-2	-	CASSLGGGIYGYTF	TGTGCCAGCAGCTTGGGAGGGGGCATCTATGGCTACACCTTC
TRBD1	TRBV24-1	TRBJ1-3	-	CATSDSGGFNGNTIYF	TGTGCCACCAGTGACTCAGGGGGCTTTAATGGAAACACCATATATTTT
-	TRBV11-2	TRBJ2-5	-	CASSLGQFQETQYF	TGTGCCAGCAGCTTAGGACAGTTCCAAGAGACCCAGTACTTC
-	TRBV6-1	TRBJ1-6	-	CASSDQNSPLHF	TGTGCCAGCAGTGATCAGAATTCACCCCTCCACTTT
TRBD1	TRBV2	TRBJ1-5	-	CASSPGQGGQPQHF	TGTGCCAGCAGCCCCGGACAGGGAGGCCAGCCCCAGCATTTT
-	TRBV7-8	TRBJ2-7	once	CASSHTTFLEQYF	TGTGCCAGCAGCCACACAACCTTTCTGGAGCAGTACTTC
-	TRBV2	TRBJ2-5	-	CASSYKGEGTQYF	TGTGCCAGCAGTTATAAGGGTGAGGGGACCCAGTACTTC
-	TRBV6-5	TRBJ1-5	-	CASGVPRADQPQHF	TGTGCCAGCGGAGTCCCCAGGGCAGATCAGCCCCAGCATTTT
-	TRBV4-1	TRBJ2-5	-	CASSQDSVAQETQYF	TGCGCCAGCAGCCAAGATTCGGTCGCCCAAGAGACCCAGTACTTC